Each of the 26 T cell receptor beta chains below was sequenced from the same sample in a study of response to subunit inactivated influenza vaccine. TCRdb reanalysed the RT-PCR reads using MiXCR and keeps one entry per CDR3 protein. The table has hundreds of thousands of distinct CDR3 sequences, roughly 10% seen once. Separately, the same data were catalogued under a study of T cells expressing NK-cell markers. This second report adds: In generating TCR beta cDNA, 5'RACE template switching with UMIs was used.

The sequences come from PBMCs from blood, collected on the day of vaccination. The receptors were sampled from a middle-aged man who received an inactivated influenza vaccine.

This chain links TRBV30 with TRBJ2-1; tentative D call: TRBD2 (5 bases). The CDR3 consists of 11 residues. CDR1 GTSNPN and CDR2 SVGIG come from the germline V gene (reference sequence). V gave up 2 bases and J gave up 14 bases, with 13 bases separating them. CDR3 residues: CAWSTAGRKFF. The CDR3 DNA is TGTGCCTGGAGTACGGCGGGTCGGAAGTTCTTC.

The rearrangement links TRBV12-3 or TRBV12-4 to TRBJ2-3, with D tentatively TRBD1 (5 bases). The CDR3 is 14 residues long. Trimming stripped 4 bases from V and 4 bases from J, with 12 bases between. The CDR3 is CASSYRSRADTQYF. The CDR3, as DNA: TGTGCCAGCAGTTACAGGAGTAGGGCAGATACGCAGTATTTT.

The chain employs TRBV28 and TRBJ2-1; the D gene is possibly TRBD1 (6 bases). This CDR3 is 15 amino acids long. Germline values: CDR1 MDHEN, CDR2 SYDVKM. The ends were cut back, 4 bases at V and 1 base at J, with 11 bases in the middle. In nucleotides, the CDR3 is TGTGCCAGCAGTTACAGGGTTCCGTCCTACAATGAGCAGTTCTTC. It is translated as CASSYRVPSYNEQFF.

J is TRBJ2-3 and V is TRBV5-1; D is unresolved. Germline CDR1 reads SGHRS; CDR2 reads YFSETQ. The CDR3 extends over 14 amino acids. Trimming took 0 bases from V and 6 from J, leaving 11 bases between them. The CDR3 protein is CASSLDLGRDTQYF. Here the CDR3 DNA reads TGCGCCAGCAGCTTGGATTTAGGGCGGGATACGCAGTATTTT.

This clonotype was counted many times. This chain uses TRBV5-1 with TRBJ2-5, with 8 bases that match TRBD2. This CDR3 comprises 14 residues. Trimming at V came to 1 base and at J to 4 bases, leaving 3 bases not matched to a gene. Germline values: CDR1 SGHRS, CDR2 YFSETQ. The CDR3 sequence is CASSLRLAGETQYF. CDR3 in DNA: TGCGCCAGCAGCTTGCGCCTAGCGGGAGAGACCCAGTACTTC.

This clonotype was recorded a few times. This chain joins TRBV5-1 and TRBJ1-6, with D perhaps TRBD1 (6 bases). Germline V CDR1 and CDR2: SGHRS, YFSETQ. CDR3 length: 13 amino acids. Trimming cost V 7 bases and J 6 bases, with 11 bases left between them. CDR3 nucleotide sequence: TGCGCCAGCGCCCGGACAGCTAATTCACCCCTCCACTTT. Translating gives CASARTANSPLHF.

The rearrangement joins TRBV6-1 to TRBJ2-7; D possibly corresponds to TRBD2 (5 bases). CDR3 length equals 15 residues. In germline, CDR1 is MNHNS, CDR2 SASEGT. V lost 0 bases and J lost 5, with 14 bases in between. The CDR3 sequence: CASSEAPFGMDEQYF. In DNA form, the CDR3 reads TGTGCCAGCAGTGAAGCGCCCTTCGGGATGGACGAGCAGTACTTC.

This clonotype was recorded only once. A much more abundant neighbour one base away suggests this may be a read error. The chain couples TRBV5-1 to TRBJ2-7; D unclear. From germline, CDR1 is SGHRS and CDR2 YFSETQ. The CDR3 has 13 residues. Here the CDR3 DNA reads TGCGCCAGCAGCTTGGAGACCGGCTACGAGCACTACTTC. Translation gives CASSLETGYEHYF.

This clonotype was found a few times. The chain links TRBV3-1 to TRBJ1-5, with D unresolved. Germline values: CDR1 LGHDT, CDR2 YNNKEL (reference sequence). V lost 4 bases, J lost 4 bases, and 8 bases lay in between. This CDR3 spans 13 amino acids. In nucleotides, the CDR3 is TGTGCCAGCAGCCGACGGATAAATCAGCCCCAGCATTTT. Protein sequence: CASSRRINQPQHF.

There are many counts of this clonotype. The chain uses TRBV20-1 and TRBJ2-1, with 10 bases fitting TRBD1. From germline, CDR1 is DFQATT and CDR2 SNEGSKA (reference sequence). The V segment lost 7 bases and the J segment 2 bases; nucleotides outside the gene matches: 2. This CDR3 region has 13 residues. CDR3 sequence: CSVTGGPYNEQFF. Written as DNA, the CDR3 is TGCAGTGTGACAGGGGGCCCCTACAATGAGCAGTTCTTC.

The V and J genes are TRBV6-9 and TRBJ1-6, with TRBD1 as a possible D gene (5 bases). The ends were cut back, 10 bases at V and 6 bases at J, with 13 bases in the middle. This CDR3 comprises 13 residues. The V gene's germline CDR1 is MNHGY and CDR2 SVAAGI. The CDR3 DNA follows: TGTGCCAACGGCCGGGACGGTAATTCACCCCTCCACTTT. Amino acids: CANGRDGNSPLHF.

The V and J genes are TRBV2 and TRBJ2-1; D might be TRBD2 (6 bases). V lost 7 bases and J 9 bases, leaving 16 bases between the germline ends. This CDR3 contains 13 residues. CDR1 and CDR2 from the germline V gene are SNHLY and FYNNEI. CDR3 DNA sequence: TGTGCCAGCACGGGGGAAAAATGGATTGAGCAGTTCTTC. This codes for CASTGEKWIEQFF.

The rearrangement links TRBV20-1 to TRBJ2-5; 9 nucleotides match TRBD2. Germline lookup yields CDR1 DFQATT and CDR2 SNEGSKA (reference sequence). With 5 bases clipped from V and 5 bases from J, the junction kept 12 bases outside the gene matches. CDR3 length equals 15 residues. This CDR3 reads CSADGLSGRLETQYF. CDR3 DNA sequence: TGCAGTGCTGACGGACTAAGCGGGAGGTTGGAGACCCAGTACTTC.

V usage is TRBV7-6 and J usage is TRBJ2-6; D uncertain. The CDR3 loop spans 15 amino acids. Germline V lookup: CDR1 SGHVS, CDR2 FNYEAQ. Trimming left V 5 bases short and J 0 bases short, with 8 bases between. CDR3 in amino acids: CASSPTTSGANVLTF. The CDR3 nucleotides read TGTGCCAGCAGCCCGACAACCTCTGGGGCCAACGTCCTGACTTTC.

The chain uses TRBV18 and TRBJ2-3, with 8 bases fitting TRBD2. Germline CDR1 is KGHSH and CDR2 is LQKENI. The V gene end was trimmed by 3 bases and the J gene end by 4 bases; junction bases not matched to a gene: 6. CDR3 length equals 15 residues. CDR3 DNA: TGTGCCAGCTCACCTTTTCCAGCGGGAGCAGATACGCAGTATTTT. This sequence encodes CASSPFPAGADTQYF.

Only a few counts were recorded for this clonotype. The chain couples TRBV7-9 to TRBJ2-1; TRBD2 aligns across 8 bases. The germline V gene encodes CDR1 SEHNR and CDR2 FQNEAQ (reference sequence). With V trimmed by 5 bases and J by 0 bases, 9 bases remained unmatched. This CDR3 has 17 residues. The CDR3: CASSRSGGRSSYNEQFF. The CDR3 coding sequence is TGTGCCAGCAGCCGCTCCGGCGGGAGGAGCTCCTACAATGAGCAGTTCTTC.

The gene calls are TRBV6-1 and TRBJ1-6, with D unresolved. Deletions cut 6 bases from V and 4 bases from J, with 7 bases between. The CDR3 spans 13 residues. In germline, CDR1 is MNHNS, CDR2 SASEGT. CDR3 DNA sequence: TGTGCCAGCAGAGACACTTATAATTCACCCCTCCACTTT. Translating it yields CASRDTYNSPLHF.

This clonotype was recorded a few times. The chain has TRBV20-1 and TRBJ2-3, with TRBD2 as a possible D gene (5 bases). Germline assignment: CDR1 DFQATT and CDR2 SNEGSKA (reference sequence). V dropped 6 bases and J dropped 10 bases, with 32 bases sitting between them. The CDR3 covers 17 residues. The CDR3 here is CSARPLEGLSGRDAQYF. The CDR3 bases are TGCAGTGCCAGACCCCTAGAGGGCCTCTCCGGTCGGGATGCGCAGTATTTT.

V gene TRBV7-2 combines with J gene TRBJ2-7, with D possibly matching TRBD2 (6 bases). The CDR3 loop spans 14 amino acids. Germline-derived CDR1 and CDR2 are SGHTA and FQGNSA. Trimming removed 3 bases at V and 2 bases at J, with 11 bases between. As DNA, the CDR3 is TGTGCCAGCAGCTTGGAGGGGTCTCCCTACGAGCAGTACTTC. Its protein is CASSLEGSPYEQYF.

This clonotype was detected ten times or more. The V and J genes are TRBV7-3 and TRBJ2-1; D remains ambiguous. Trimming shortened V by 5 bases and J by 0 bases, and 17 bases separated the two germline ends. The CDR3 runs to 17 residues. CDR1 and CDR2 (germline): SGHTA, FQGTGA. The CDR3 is CASSPLERLTSYNEQFF. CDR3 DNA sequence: TGTGCCAGCAGCCCCCTGGAGAGACTTACCTCCTACAATGAGCAGTTCTTC.

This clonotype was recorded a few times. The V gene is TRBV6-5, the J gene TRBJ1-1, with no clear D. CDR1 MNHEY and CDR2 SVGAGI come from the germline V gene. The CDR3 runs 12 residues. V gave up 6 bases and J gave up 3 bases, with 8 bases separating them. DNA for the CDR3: TGTGCCAGCAGCACGGTAGACACTGAAGCTTTCTTT. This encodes CASSTVDTEAFF.

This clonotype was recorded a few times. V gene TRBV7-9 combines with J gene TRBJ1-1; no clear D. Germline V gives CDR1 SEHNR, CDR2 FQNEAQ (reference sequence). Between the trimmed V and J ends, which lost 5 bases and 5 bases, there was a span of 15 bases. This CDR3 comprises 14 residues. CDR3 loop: CASSPDTGGTEAFF. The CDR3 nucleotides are TGTGCCAGCAGCCCAGACACCGGAGGGACTGAAGCTTTCTTT.

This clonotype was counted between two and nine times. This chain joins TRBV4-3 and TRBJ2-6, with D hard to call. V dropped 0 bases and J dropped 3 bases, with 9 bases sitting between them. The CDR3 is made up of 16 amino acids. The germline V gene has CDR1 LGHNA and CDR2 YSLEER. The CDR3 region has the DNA TGCGCCAGCAGCCAAGATTACTTGGGTGGGGCCAACGTCCTGACTTTC. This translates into CASSQDYLGGANVLTF.

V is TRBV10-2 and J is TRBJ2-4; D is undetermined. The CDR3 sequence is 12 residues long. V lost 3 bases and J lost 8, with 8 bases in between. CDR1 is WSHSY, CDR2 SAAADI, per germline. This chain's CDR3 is CASSDGRDIQYF. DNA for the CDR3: TGCGCCAGCAGTGACGGCAGAGACATTCAGTACTTC.

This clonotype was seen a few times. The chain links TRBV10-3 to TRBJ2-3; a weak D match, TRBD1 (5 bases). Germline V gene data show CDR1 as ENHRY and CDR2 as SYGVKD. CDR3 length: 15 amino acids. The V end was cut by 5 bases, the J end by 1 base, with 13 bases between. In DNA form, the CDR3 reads TGTGCCATCAGTTATCAGGGCGTAGGCACAGATACGCAGTATTTT. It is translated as CAISYQGVGTDTQYF.

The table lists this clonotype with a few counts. The chain's CDR3 is CASSVDMAGHQPQHF. The CDR3 DNA is TGTGCCAGCAGCGTAGATATGGCGGGCCATCAGCCCCAGCATTTT. The chain joins TRBV9 to TRBJ1-5, with D unresolved. Germline-derived CDR1 and CDR2 are SGDLS and YYNGEE. CDR3 length equals 15 residues. V lost 0 bases and J lost 5, with 12 bases in between.